This paragraph reports one T cell receptor beta chain. Its target is unknown. In the authors' workflow: Filtering differed for immunoSEQ, which gave only junction sequences without quality scores. Method: immunoSEQ multiplex PCR; TCRdb's copy keeps in-frame clones and lacks some. The V and J calls and clone size were taken over from that table, and D and trimming were inferred from the DNA. This sample yields roughly 2.2 million clones, of which roughly 93% are seen a single time; about 0.37% belongs to the top ten. The data stem from a study of shared clonotypes between healthy human individuals. CDR1 is SGHVS and CDR2 is FQNEAQ in the germline V gene. V was pared by 2 bases and J by 4 bases, with 19 bases between. The CDR3 extends over 17 amino acids. The study, taken as a whole, reports: Depth was large, yet rarefaction showed that sorted-subset sequencing was incomplete.

V and J are TRBV7-8 and TRBJ2-3; D possibly corresponds to TRBD2 (5 bases). This clonotype was sampled from a man between 18 and 29 years old in good health. Some clones in this sample may be carry-over from other donors' samples. Material: naive CD4+ T cells from PBMCs. The subset: CD45RA+ positively selected. CDR3 sequence reads: CASSLLKTTSIADTQYF. The CDR3 DNA reads as TGTGCCAGCAGCTTATTGAAGACTACTAGTATCGCAGATACGCAGTATTTT.